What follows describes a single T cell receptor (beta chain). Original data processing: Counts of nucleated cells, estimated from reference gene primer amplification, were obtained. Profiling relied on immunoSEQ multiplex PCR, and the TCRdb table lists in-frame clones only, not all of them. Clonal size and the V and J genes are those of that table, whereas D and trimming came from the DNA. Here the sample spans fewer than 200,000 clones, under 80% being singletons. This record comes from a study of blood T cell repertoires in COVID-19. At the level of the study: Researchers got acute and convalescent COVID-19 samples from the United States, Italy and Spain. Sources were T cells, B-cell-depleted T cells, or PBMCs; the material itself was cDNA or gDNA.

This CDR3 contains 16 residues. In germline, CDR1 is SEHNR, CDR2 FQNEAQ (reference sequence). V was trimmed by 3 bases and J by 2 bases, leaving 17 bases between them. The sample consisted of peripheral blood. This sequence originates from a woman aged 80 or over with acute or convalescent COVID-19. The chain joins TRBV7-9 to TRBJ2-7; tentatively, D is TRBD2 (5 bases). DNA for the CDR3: TGTGCCAGCAGCTTCCCACCGGGGAAAGGAACCTACGAGCAGTACTTC. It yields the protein CASSFPPGKGTYEQYF.